This T cell receptor beta chain appears in the sequencing data of a study of beta chain features in type 1 diabetes. Whole-study results and caveats: When cDNA is sequenced, cells with high TCR expression could be over-represented. All four CD4+ subsets of Type 1 diabetes patients contained TCRB CDR3s that were moderately but significantly shorter. Researchers reported that naive, central memory and Treg TCRB repertoires appeared more similar in patients than in healthy donors.

The sample holds a few counts of this clone. Antigen: not known. This CDR3 comprises 17 residues. The trim removed 6 bases at V and 1 base at J, leaving 10 bases unmatched. The germline V gene has CDR1 MNHEY and CDR2 SMNVEV (reference sequence). Sorting of CD4+ naive, central memory, regulatory and stem cell-like memory cells was performed via CD45RO/CCR7/CD25/CD127/CD95/CD27. cDNA synthesis used the whole RNA isolate, giving expressed TCRB sequences. Sequencing was performed with immunoSEQ multiplex PCR; in TCRdb, only in-frame clones are kept and a portion is missing. The sample includes about 360,000 clones, over 10% of them seen just once.

This clonotype was obtained from a woman under 30 with type 1 diabetes. The chain carries TRBV27 and TRBJ2-5, with 11 bases lining up with TRBD2. The material sequenced was naive CD4+ T cells from blood. The CDR3 bases are TGTGCCAGCAGCCGAAGACTAGCGGGGAGGTCCCAAGAGACCCAGTACTTC. Protein product: CASSRRLAGRSQETQYF.